What follows are 24 T cell receptor beta chains derived from one specimen sequenced in a study of T cell responses to AZD1222 COVID-19 vaccine. Only in-frame clones appear in the TCRdb table, and some are missing; sequencing was by immunoSEQ multiplex PCR. This repertoire shows under 200,000 clones, about 92% found once; its top ten account for roughly 3.8%. This material consisted of peripheral blood, taken on day 0 of AZD1222 vaccination. Every receptor here comes from an adult in good health.

The chain uses TRBV21-1 and TRBJ2-7; the table's D call, TRBD1, was not checked against the DNA. TRBV21-1 is flagged as a pseudogene. The CDR3 contains 17 residues. CDR3 coding DNA: TGTGCCAGCAGCAAAGAAGCGAGACAGGCCTTAACCTACGAGCAGTACTTC. Residues: CASSKEARQALTYEQYF.

This chain links TRBV29-1 with TRBJ1-2; D uncertain. V was shortened by 5 bases and J by 6 bases, with 22 bases between the two germline ends. The CDR3 loop spans 15 amino acids. In germline, CDR1 is SQVTM, CDR2 ANQGSEA. Written as DNA, the CDR3 is TGCAGCGTTCGGCCCCTCGGGGTAGCTGGGAATGGCTACACCTTC. Protein sequence: CSVRPLGVAGNGYTF.

The chain carries TRBV15 and TRBJ2-2; 13 bases fit TRBD2. The CDR3 contains 16 residues. Trimming at V came to 3 bases and at J to 5 bases, leaving 3 bases not matched to a gene. CDR1 and CDR2 from the germline V gene are LNHNV and YYDKDF (reference sequence). The CDR3 DNA is TGTGCCACCAGCAGCCGGACTAGCGGGAGTACCGGGGAGCTGTTTTTT. Its protein is CATSSRTSGSTGELFF.

The chain links TRBV5-4 to TRBJ2-4; possible D gene TRBD1, 5 bases. The V end lost 2 bases, the J end lost 5 bases, and 14 bases lay between the germline ends. CDR1 SGHNT and CDR2 YYREEE come from the germline V gene (reference sequence). CDR3 size: 15 residues. As DNA, the CDR3 is TGTGCCAGCAGCTTCCTCCAAGGGGTTGAAAACATTCAGTACTTC. Protein product: CASSFLQGVENIQYF.

The chain recombines TRBV6-5 with TRBJ1-1; D not resolved. Germline V gene data show CDR1 as MNHEY and CDR2 as SVGAGI. Trimming took off 1 base at V and 1 base at J, with 4 bases between the two ends. CDR3 size: 13 residues. The CDR3 loop is CASSYLENTEAFF. CDR3 sequence (DNA): TGTGCCAGCAGTTACTTAGAGAACACTGAAGCTTTCTTT.

The chain links TRBV7-9 to TRBJ2-7; TRBD1 aligns across 8 bases. J lost 5 bases, V lost 2 bases, and 11 bases had no gene match. The germline gives CDR1 SEHNR, CDR2 FQNEAQ (reference sequence). CDR3 length: 16 amino acids. For the CDR3, the DNA is TGTGCCAGCAGCTTATCCTATGACAGGGGTCTAGACGAGCAGTACTTC. The encoded protein is CASSLSYDRGLDEQYF.

This chain connects TRBV6-4 to TRBJ1-1, with D uncertain. V lost 4 bases, J lost 7 bases, and 16 bases lay in between. The germline V gene encodes CDR1 MRHNA and CDR2 SNTAGT. The CDR3 covers 14 residues. The CDR3 DNA is TGTGCCAGCAGTGCCCAAGCAGCCCCCAGTGAAGCTTTCTTT. Its protein product is CASSAQAAPSEAFF.

This sequence joins TRBV24-1 and TRBJ2-2; D call uncertain. Trimming cost V 4 bases and J 7 bases, with 6 bases left between them. Germline assignment: CDR1 KGHDR and CDR2 SFDVKD. This CDR3 is built from 12 residues. The CDR3 DNA follows: TGTGCCACCAGTGACACGCTCGGGGAGCTGTTTTTT. It encodes CATSDTLGELFF.

The V and J genes are TRBV7-9 and TRBJ1-1; 7 bases are a match to TRBD1. This CDR3 is 15 amino acids long. CDR1 is SEHNR and CDR2 is FQNEAQ in the germline V gene (reference sequence). V shed 5 bases and J 0 bases; nucleotides not matched to a gene: 6. CDR3 nucleotides: TGTGCCAGCAGCGCCTCGGACAGGATGAACACTGAAGCTTTCTTT. It yields the protein CASSASDRMNTEAFF.

In this sample, this clone turned up once. The V call is TRBV5-1, the J call TRBJ2-7; no reliable D call. Per germline, CDR1 SGHRS and CDR2 YFSETQ. The CDR3 has 12 residues. V dropped 1 base and J dropped 6 bases, with 8 bases sitting between them. CDR3 bases: TGCGCCAGCAGCTTGAAAGTCTCCGAGCAGTACTTC. Translating gives CASSLKVSEQYF. The variable domain in full, with the rest retrieved from reference TRBV5-1 and TRBJ2-7, is KAGVTQTPRYLIKTRGQQVTLSCSPISGHRSVSWYQQTPGQGLQFLFEYFSETQRNKGNFPGRFSGRQFSNSRSEMNVSTLELGDSALYLCASSLKVSEQYFGPGTRLTVT.

The V call is TRBV5-1, the J call TRBJ1-3, with no clear D. The CDR3 contains 15 residues. Trimming took off 0 bases at V and 0 bases at J, with 7 bases between the two ends. Germline V gene data show CDR1 as SGHRS and CDR2 as YFSETQ. The CDR3: CASSLDGRSGNTIYF. The CDR3 DNA is TGCGCCAGCAGCTTGGACGGACGCTCTGGAAACACCATATATTTT.

The rearrangement joins TRBV18 to TRBJ1-3, with D tentatively TRBD1 (6 bases). CDR1 KGHSH and CDR2 LQKENI come from the germline V gene. The CDR3 is 15 amino acids. Trimming left V 4 bases short and J 2 bases short, with 12 bases between. The CDR3 region has the DNA TGTGCCAGCTCACTCTGGTCAGGGGCTGGAAACACCATATATTTT. This sequence encodes CASSLWSGAGNTIYF. Combining the CDR3 with reference TRBV18 and TRBJ1-3 gives the whole variable domain NAGVMQNPRHLVRRRGQEARLRCSPMKGHSHVYWYRQLPEEGLKFMVYLQKENIIDESGMPKERFSAEFPKEGPSILRIQQVVRGDSAAYFCASSLWSGAGNTIYFGEGSWLTVV.

The CDR3 DNA is TGTGCCAGCAAGAGTTCCAGACTAAATGAGCAGTTCTTC. This translates into CASKSSRLNEQFF. The chain recombines TRBV6-5 with TRBJ2-1; perhaps TRBD2 as D (5 bases). The germline gives CDR1 MNHEY, CDR2 SVGAGI. The V gene lost 7 bases and the J gene lost 7 bases, with 14 bases spanning the gap. This CDR3 is built from 13 residues.

This clone was detected once. This sequence joins TRBV19 and TRBJ1-5; D not resolved. This CDR3 region has 14 residues. Between the trimmed V and J ends, which lost 8 bases and 2 bases, there was a span of 13 bases. In germline, CDR1 is LNHDA, CDR2 SQIVND (reference sequence). The CDR3 sequence is CASSRGTGNQPQHF. For the CDR3, the DNA is TGTGCCAGTTCGCGGGGTACCGGCAATCAGCCCCAGCATTTT.

V is TRBV19 and J is TRBJ2-5; D remains ambiguous. This CDR3 contains 13 residues. The germline gives CDR1 LNHDA, CDR2 SQIVND (reference sequence). V was pared by 0 bases and J by 4 bases, with 6 bases between. DNA for the CDR3: TGTGCCAGTAGTATAGATCTGCGAGAGACCCAGTACTTC. Translation gives CASSIDLRETQYF.

V gene TRBV6-5 combines with J gene TRBJ2-1, with a possible D match to TRBD2 (5 bases). The V end lost 3 bases, the J end lost 8 bases, and 11 bases lay between the germline ends. The CDR3 has 13 residues. CDR1 MNHEY and CDR2 SVGAGI come from the germline V gene. CDR3 DNA: TGTGCCAGCAGTTATAATTTCGGGGATGAGCAGTTCTTC. Translated: CASSYNFGDEQFF.

This chain connects TRBV5-5 to TRBJ1-5; the D is unclear. This CDR3 contains 15 residues. The germline V gene has CDR1 SGHKS and CDR2 YYEKEE (reference sequence). Trimming removed 0 bases from V and 0 bases from J, with 7 bases in between. In nucleotides, the CDR3 is TGTGCCAGCAGCTTGGGAGAGAATAGCAATCAGCCCCAGCATTTT. Protein: CASSLGENSNQPQHF.

V and J are TRBV5-1 and TRBJ1-3, with 7 nucleotides matching TRBD1. V shed 2 bases, J shed 0 bases, and the junction held 2 bases outside the gene matches. Germline values: CDR1 SGHRS, CDR2 YFSETQ. The CDR3 has 15 amino acids. This chain's CDR3 is CASSFSGGSGNTIYF. The CDR3 region has the DNA TGCGCCAGCAGCTTCTCAGGGGGCTCTGGAAACACCATATATTTT.

The CDR3 DNA reads as TGTGCCAGCAGTGAGTGGACAGGGTCCTACGAGCAGTACTTC. Translated, it gives CASSEWTGSYEQYF. The genes are TRBV6-1 and TRBJ2-7; 8 bases are a match to TRBD1. CDR1 is MNHNS and CDR2 is SASEGT in the germline V gene. The trim removed 3 bases at V and 1 base at J, leaving 2 bases unmatched. CDR3 length: 14 amino acids.

The rearrangement joins TRBV7-9 to TRBJ1-2; the D is unclear. V shed 5 bases and J shed 8 bases, with 9 bases lying between them. The germline gives CDR1 SEHNR, CDR2 FQNEAQ (reference sequence). There are 11 residues in the CDR3. The CDR3 loop reads CASSPLEGYTF. In DNA form, the CDR3 reads TGTGCCAGCAGCCCCTTGGAAGGCTACACCTTC.

The CDR3 protein is CASSPGTGSTDTQYF. In DNA form, the CDR3 reads TGTGCCAGCAGCCCCGGGACTGGCAGCACAGATACGCAGTATTTT. The rearrangement joins TRBV7-7 to TRBJ2-3, with D maybe TRBD2 (6 bases). The CDR3 loop spans 15 amino acids. V was trimmed by 5 bases and J by 0 bases, leaving 12 bases between them. CDR1 and CDR2 (germline): SSHAT, FNYEAQ (reference sequence).

This sequence joins TRBV18 and TRBJ1-2; D might be TRBD1 (6 bases). The germline gives CDR1 KGHSH, CDR2 LQKENI. The CDR3 is 17 residues long. V lost 0 bases and J 8 bases, leaving 22 bases between the germline ends. CDR3 sequence (DNA): TGTGCCAGCTCACCACCGGTACTACAGGGATGGACGGGAGGCTACACCTTC. Encoded protein: CASSPPVLQGWTGGYTF. Drawing the rest from reference TRBV18 and TRBJ1-2, the complete variable domain is NAGVMQNPRHLVRRRGQEARLRCSPMKGHSHVYWYRQLPEEGLKFMVYLQKENIIDESGMPKERFSAEFPKEGPSILRIQQVVRGDSAAYFCASSPPVLQGWTGGYTFGSGTRLTVV.

This rearrangement joins TRBV6-6 to TRBJ1-4; 7 bases match TRBD1. CDR1 is MNHNY and CDR2 is SVGAGI in the germline V gene (reference sequence). Trimming took 4 bases from V and 3 from J; bases not matched to a gene: 2. This CDR3 has 14 amino acids. This CDR3 reads CASSWTGPNEKLFF. For the CDR3, the DNA is TGTGCCAGCAGTTGGACAGGTCCTAATGAAAAACTGTTTTTT.

The rearrangement links TRBV5-1 to TRBJ2-1; 12 bases are shared with TRBD2. V lost 4 bases, J lost 7 bases, and 9 bases stayed unmatched. Germline CDR1 and CDR2: SGHRS and YFSETQ. The CDR3 sequence is 16 residues long. The CDR3 DNA is TGCGCCAGCAGCATTCCTCTAGCGGGAGGGGATAATGAGCAGTTCTTC. Protein: CASSIPLAGGDNEQFF.